The 24 T cell receptor beta chains below were found in one sample sequenced in a study of cytomegalovirus exposure and HLA in healthy donors (dated by TCRdb to about 2017). Library preparation was by the immunoSEQ multiplex PCR assay. For the multiplex PCR, a mixture combining 60 forward primers for TCR Vbeta segments and 13 reverse primers for TCR Jbeta segments was used. In TCRdb, the immuneACCESS table is reduced to in-frame sequences with V and J assigned. These tables do not hold every clone; where another copy was compared, an unresolved V gene accounts for under half, and the others remain unexplained. The sample profile shows about 82,000 clones; around 77% of them were found once. About 3.5% of the sample comes from the top ten. The sequenced sample was PBMCs. The receptors stem from a middle-aged man in good health and CMV-seronegative.

The table lists this clone with a few counts. This sequence joins TRBV6-5 and TRBJ1-6; D ambiguous. Trimming took 4 bases from V and 9 from J, leaving 10 bases between them. There are 13 residues in the CDR3. CDR1 and CDR2 (germline): MNHEY, SVGAGI. The CDR3 DNA sequence: TGTGCCAGCAGTTCCCTGCAGCGTTCACCCCTCCACTTT. Its translation is CASSSLQRSPLHF.

This chain connects TRBV6-4 to TRBJ2-3; 8 bases are shared with TRBD2. The V and J ends lost 0 bases and 1 base, in that order; junction bases with no gene match: 0. The CDR3 runs 15 residues. Germline V gives CDR1 MRHNA, CDR2 SNTAGT. As DNA, the CDR3 is TGTGCCAGCAGTGACTCTAGCGGGGGCACAGATACGCAGTATTTT. This sequence encodes CASSDSSGGTDTQYF.

The chain joins TRBV25-1 to TRBJ1-2; 9 nucleotides align to TRBD1. J gave up 6 bases and V 0 bases, and 2 bases lay outside the gene matches. Germline CDR1 reads MGHDK; CDR2 reads SYGVNS. The CDR3 covers 14 residues. The DNA of the CDR3 is TGTGCCAGCAGTGAATACAGGACAGGGGATGGCTACACCTTC. It translates to CASSEYRTGDGYTF.

The chain carries TRBV7-2 and TRBJ2-5; 8 bases line up with TRBD2. This CDR3 contains 13 residues. Trimming cost V 5 bases and J 5 bases; bases outside gene matches: 4. Germline CDR1 SGHTA, CDR2 FQGNSA. As DNA, the CDR3 is TGTGCCAGCAGCCGTAGCGGGGTTGAGACCCAGTACTTC. Its protein is CASSRSGVETQYF.

The V and J genes are TRBV5-1 and TRBJ2-5; 14 nucleotides line up with TRBD2. CDR1 is SGHRS, CDR2 YFSETQ, per germline. V shed 4 bases and J 5 bases; nucleotides not matched to a gene: 4. The CDR3 runs to 15 residues. CDR3 residues: CASSKGLAGGETQYF. CDR3 sequence (DNA): TGCGCCAGCAGCAAAGGACTAGCGGGGGGTGAGACCCAGTACTTC.

The chain links TRBV11-2 to TRBJ2-7; weak D call: TRBD2 (7 bases). CDR1 and CDR2 from the germline V gene are SGHAT and FQNNGV. The germline V and J ends were trimmed by 3 bases and 2 bases, with 20 bases remaining between them. The CDR3 covers 17 residues. This CDR3 is CASSFPGAGARAYEQYF. As DNA, the CDR3 is TGTGCCAGCAGCTTCCCGGGGGCGGGGGCTCGGGCCTACGAGCAGTACTTC.

The chain combines TRBV5-6 with TRBJ2-5, with 12 bases lining up with TRBD2. CDR3 length: 17 residues. The V segment lost 0 bases and the J segment 9 bases; nucleotides outside the gene matches: 12. The germline V gene encodes CDR1 SGHDT and CDR2 YYEEEE. The CDR3 region is CASSLGGGLAGSPAQYF. As DNA, the CDR3 is TGTGCCAGCAGCTTGGGGGGAGGACTAGCGGGGTCCCCCGCCCAGTACTTC.

This clone was counted between two and nine times. This chain connects TRBV2 to TRBJ2-1; perhaps TRBD1 as D (5 bases). Trimming cost V 8 bases and J 10 bases, with 12 bases left between them. The CDR3 is made up of 11 amino acids. The V gene's germline CDR1 is SNHLY and CDR2 FYNNEI. The CDR3 protein is CASLQGREQFF. The CDR3 bases are TGTGCCAGCTTGCAGGGTAGGGAGCAGTTCTTC.

This sequence joins TRBV7-6 and TRBJ2-7; no definite D call. V was clipped by 5 bases and J by 0 bases, with 8 bases between them. The CDR3 loop spans 13 amino acids. The germline gives CDR1 SGHVS, CDR2 FNYEAQ. The CDR3 DNA reads as TGTGCCAGCAGCAGAACGAGCTCCTACGAGCAGTACTTC. It yields the protein CASSRTSSYEQYF.

The chain is built from TRBV5-5 and TRBJ1-2, with D possibly being TRBD1 (5 bases). Between the trimmed V and J ends, which lost 0 bases and 8 bases, there was a span of 11 bases. The V gene's germline CDR1 is SGHKS and CDR2 YYEKEE (reference sequence). The CDR3 extends over 13 amino acids. CDR3 nucleotide sequence: TGTGCCAGCAGCTTGGGCGGGGGAGAGGGCTACACCTTC. This gives the protein CASSLGGGEGYTF.

The chain is built from TRBV7-9 and TRBJ2-5; perhaps TRBD1 as D (5 bases). This CDR3 spans 17 amino acids. Between the trimmed V and J ends, which lost 5 bases and 3 bases, there was a span of 22 bases. Germline-derived CDR1 and CDR2 are SEHNR and FQNEAQ (reference sequence). CDR3 bases: TGTGCCAGCAGCCCCCCGTTTCGGACACGGATGAAAGAGACCCAGTACTTC. Protein product: CASSPPFRTRMKETQYF.

This clone appeared many times. V usage is TRBV2 and J usage is TRBJ2-7, with a tentative D call TRBD1 (5 bases). CDR1 SNHLY and CDR2 FYNNEI come from the germline V gene. V gave up 0 bases and J gave up 4 bases, with 13 bases separating them. There are 15 residues in the CDR3. The CDR3 DNA reads as TGTGCCAGCAGTGAAGCGGCAGGGCTGCCGTACGAGCAGTACTTC. Protein product: CASSEAAGLPYEQYF.

This clone was seen only a few times. V and J are TRBV2 and TRBJ2-1; 8 nucleotides agree with TRBD2. J lost 7 bases, V lost 5 bases, and 7 bases had no gene match. Per the germline V gene, CDR1 is SNHLY and CDR2 is FYNNEI. The CDR3 spans 14 residues. The CDR3 spells CASSRGREGNEQFF. The CDR3 DNA is TGTGCCAGCAGTAGAGGACGGGAGGGGAATGAGCAGTTCTTC.

This chain links TRBV27 with TRBJ2-2; possibly TRBD2 for D (5 bases). CDR3 length: 15 amino acids. Trimming cost V 6 bases and J 1 base, with 12 bases left between them. In germline, CDR1 is MNHEY, CDR2 SMNVEV (reference sequence). CDR3 residues: CASSLLGGNTGELFF. DNA for the CDR3: TGTGCCAGCAGCTTACTAGGAGGGAACACCGGGGAGCTGTTTTTT.

J is TRBJ2-7 and V is TRBV7-2; 13 nucleotides match TRBD2. The CDR3 is 15 amino acids. V was pared by 5 bases and J by 5 bases, with 6 bases of the junction left unmatched. The germline V gene has CDR1 SGHTA and CDR2 FQGNSA. CDR3 amino acids: CASSPTSGGFHEQYF. For the CDR3, the DNA is TGTGCCAGCAGCCCGACTAGCGGGGGGTTCCACGAGCAGTACTTC.

This clone appeared a single time. This rearrangement joins TRBV19 to TRBJ1-3; 8 nucleotides match TRBD1. CDR1 is LNHDA, CDR2 SQIVND, per germline (reference sequence). The CDR3 runs to 16 residues. Unmatched junction bases numbered 13, after V lost 5 bases and J lost 7 bases. The CDR3 bases are TGTGCCAGTAGTCCAGAGACAGGGGCCCGAAGGAACACCATATATTTT. Its protein product is CASSPETGARRNTIYF.

This chain joins TRBV19 and TRBJ2-7, with D tentatively TRBD1 (5 bases). The CDR3 length is 15 residues. CDR1 is LNHDA, CDR2 SQIVND, per germline (reference sequence). V was trimmed by 0 bases and J by 3 bases, leaving 12 bases between them. The CDR3 protein is CASSIEARAVYEQYF. DNA of the CDR3: TGTGCCAGTAGTATAGAAGCCAGGGCTGTCTACGAGCAGTACTTC. The full variable domain, in which reference TRBV19 and TRBJ2-7 provide the parts outside the CDR3, is DGGITQSPKYLFRKEGQNVTLSCEQNLNHDAMYWYRQDPGQGLRLIYYSQIVNDFQKGDIAEGYSVSREKKESFPLTVTSAQKNPTAFYLCASSIEARAVYEQYFGPGTRLTVT.

The rearrangement uses TRBV2 and TRBJ2-7; 10 positions agree with TRBD1. Germline V gene sequence: CDR1 SNHLY, CDR2 FYNNEI. J gave up 3 bases and V 5 bases, and 10 bases lay outside the gene matches. This CDR3 comprises 16 residues. The CDR3 DNA reads as TGTGCCAGCAGTTATGACAGGGGGCGAATTAGCTACGAGCAGTACTTC. Protein: CASSYDRGRISYEQYF.

The chain carries TRBV5-1 and TRBJ2-2, with 8 nucleotides matching TRBD1. V was pared by 4 bases and J by 4 bases, with 6 bases of the junction left unmatched. CDR1 SGHRS and CDR2 YFSETQ come from the germline V gene. CDR3 length equals 15 residues. CDR3 loop: CASSTGQEPTGELFF. DNA of the CDR3: TGCGCCAGCAGCACGGGACAGGAGCCCACCGGGGAGCTGTTTTTT.

The chain joins TRBV7-9 to TRBJ1-4; D is uncertain. CDR3 length: 13 residues. V dropped 5 bases and J dropped 7 bases, with 11 bases sitting between them. Germline-derived CDR1 and CDR2 are SEHNR and FQNEAQ (reference sequence). The CDR3 spells CASSLLRVEKLFF. In DNA form, the CDR3 reads TGTGCCAGCAGCCTTTTACGCGTTGAAAAACTGTTTTTT.

A few counts support this clone. The chain joins TRBV15 to TRBJ2-7; D might be TRBD2 (6 bases). CDR1 and CDR2 from the germline V gene are LNHNV and YYDKDF (reference sequence). The CDR3 length is 16 residues. The V end lost 0 bases, the J end lost 8 bases, and 20 bases lay between the germline ends. CDR3 region: CATSRDTGGLNLQQYF. The CDR3 coding sequence is TGTGCCACCAGCAGAGATACCGGAGGGTTAAATCTGCAGCAGTACTTC.

V gene TRBV7-6 combines with J gene TRBJ1-2; 7 bases are a match to TRBD1. In germline, CDR1 is SGHVS, CDR2 FNYEAQ. The CDR3 extends over 14 amino acids. V lost 4 bases to trimming and J lost 4 bases; unmatched junction nucleotides: 6. CDR3: CASSSQGDGYGYTF. In DNA form, the CDR3 reads TGTGCCAGCAGCTCCCAGGGGGACGGCTATGGCTACACCTTC.

The chain joins TRBV27 to TRBJ1-5; TRBD1 aligns across 10 bases. CDR1 is MNHEY and CDR2 is SMNVEV in the germline V gene (reference sequence). The CDR3 totals 16 residues. V was pared by 5 bases and J by 7 bases, with 11 bases of the junction left unmatched. The CDR3 region is CASSPWTGGYGQPQHF. DNA of the CDR3: TGTGCCAGCAGTCCCTGGACAGGGGGGTATGGACAGCCCCAGCATTTT.

This clone appeared a few times. The chain couples TRBV5-8 to TRBJ2-1; D is undetermined. The V gene lost 2 bases and the J gene lost 4 bases, with 10 bases spanning the gap. Germline CDR1 reads SGHTS; CDR2 reads YDEGEE. CDR3 length: 14 residues. The CDR3: CASSLLEIYNEQFF. Written as DNA, the CDR3 is TGTGCCAGCAGCTTATTAGAAATTTACAATGAGCAGTTCTTC. Full variable domain (remainder filled in from reference TRBV5-8 and TRBJ2-1): EAGVTQSPTHLIKTRGQQATLRCSPISGHTSVYWYQQALGLGLQFLLWYDEGEERNRGNFPPRFSGRQFPNYSSELNVNALELEDSALYLCASSLLEIYNEQFFGPGTRLTVL.